This T cell receptor (beta chain) is drawn from a study of blood T cell repertoires in COVID-19. Study in general: Collection of acute and convalescent COVID-19 samples took place in the United States, Italy and Spain. From T cells, B-cell-depleted T cells, or PBMCs came the material, which was cDNA or gDNA.

As handled by the study authors: Scientists estimated how many nucleated cells there were by amplifying reference gene primers. Only in-frame clones appear in the TCRdb table, and some are missing; sequencing was by immunoSEQ multiplex PCR. V and J calls and clone size are given by that table; D and trimming were obtained from the DNA. This sample has approximately 320,000 clones, with 70% to 90% found just once. The sample consisted of peripheral blood. The receptor comes from a human donor in a cohort sampled during active COVID-19.

The chain's CDR3 is CASSEGLTYEKLFF. The CDR3 DNA sequence: TGTGCCAGCAGCGAGGGACTGACGTATGAAAAACTGTTTTTT. The chain links TRBV9 to TRBJ1-4, with D tentatively TRBD1 (5 bases). The CDR3 sequence is 14 residues long. V lost 3 bases, J lost 6 bases, and 12 bases lay in between. From germline, CDR1 is SGDLS and CDR2 YYNGEE.